A selection of T cell receptor beta chains follows, all from one sample in a study of blood T cell repertoires in COVID-19. The data were produced by immunoSEQ multiplex PCR, yet TCRdb's version contains in-frame clones alone and is incomplete. The sample consists of more than 70,000 clones, about 86% of them appearing once. The sequencing sample was made of peripheral blood. Every receptor here comes from an elderly man with active or convalescent COVID-19. The CDR3 runs from the conserved cysteine through the conserved F or W. A D gene is named only where the DNA matches it firmly. Some rows mark clone size as missing; the rest say once, few, many or name a class of expanded clone.

V gene	J gene	D gene	clone size	CDR3 protein	CDR3 DNA
TRBV7-8	TRBJ1-5	TRBD1	NA	CASSPDRVYSNQPQHF	TGTGCCAGCAGCCCCGACAGGGTGTATAGCAATCAGCCCCAGCATTTT
TRBV7-3	TRBJ1-6	NA	NA	CASSKGQTNSPLHF	TGTGCCAGCAGCAAAGGACAGACCAATTCACCCCTCCACTTT
TRBV29-1	TRBJ2-7	NA	NA	CSAQGPYEQYF	TGCAGCGCTCAGGGGCCCTACGAGCAGTACTTC
TRBV7-8	TRBJ2-5	NA	NA	CASSSHWASRYQETQYF	TGTGCCAGCAGCTCCCATTGGGCTAGCAGGTACCAAGAGACCCAGTACTTC
TRBV7-9	TRBJ2-7	NA	few	CASSPGGYTYEQYF	TGTGCCAGCAGCCCTGGGGGCTATACCTACGAGCAGTACTTC
TRBV2	TRBJ1-5	TRBD1	few	CASQGQANQPQHF	TGTGCCAGCCAAGGACAGGCGAATCAGCCCCAGCATTTT
TRBV7-2	TRBJ1-4	NA	few	CASSLGGGGSNEKLFF	TGTGCCAGCAGCTTAGGAGGGGGGGGTAGTAATGAAAAACTGTTTTTT
TRBV7-9	TRBJ1-6	NA	NA	CASSLQQAFSPLHF	TGTGCCAGCAGCTTACAGCAGGCATTTTCACCCCTCCACTTT
TRBV25-1	TRBJ1-6	TRBD1	NA	CASSRQGITPLHF	TGTGCCAGCAGTAGACAGGGTATCACACCCCTCCACTTT
TRBV3-1/TRBV3-2	TRBJ1-2	TRBD1	NA	CASSQMRQGRGYTF	TGTGCCAGCAGCCAAATGAGACAGGGACGGGGCTACACCTTC
TRBV3-1/TRBV3-2	TRBJ2-2	TRBD2	NA	CATNSGRTGELFF	TGTGCCACCAATAGCGGGAGGACCGGGGAGCTGTTTTTT
TRBV10-3	TRBJ1-4	NA	NA	CAISEGTTNEKLFF	TGTGCCATCAGTGAGGGGACTACTAATGAAAAACTGTTTTTT
TRBV28	TRBJ2-7	TRBD2	NA	CASSLFRTRPPYEQYF	TGTGCCAGCAGTTTATTCCGGACTAGGCCTCCCTACGAGCAGTACTTC
TRBV18	TRBJ1-2	TRBD1	NA	CASSPNPTGTQGYTF	TGTGCCAGCTCACCGAACCCGACAGGGACTCAAGGCTACACCTTC
TRBV29-1	TRBJ2-1	TRBD2	once	CSVRLAGELEQFF	TGCAGCGTTCGGCTAGCGGGAGAGCTTGAGCAGTTCTTC
TRBV5-1	TRBJ2-7	NA	NA	CASSPTPTGSSYEQYF	TGCGCCAGCAGCCCCACCCCAACAGGGTCTTCTTACGAGCAGTACTTC
TRBV2	TRBJ1-5	TRBD1	NA	CASSLGQARDQPQHF	TGTGCCAGCAGTCTCGGACAGGCGCGGGATCAGCCCCAGCATTTT